This entry lists 3 T cell receptor beta chains sequenced from one sample in a study of T-cell memory formation after mild COVID-19. Via MiXCR, TCRdb re-called the 5' RACE reads, giving one row per CDR3 protein. The data hold around 410,000 distinct CDR3 sequences, with more than 20% observed a single time. The material sequenced was PBMCs or a T cell subset sorted from them (not recorded which). The origin of the receptors is an adult woman who had mild COVID-19 (a few samples of this study predate the infection). Cell type and time point are not known.

This clonotype appeared a few times. This chain connects TRBV7-8 to TRBJ2-5, with unresolved D. CDR1 and CDR2 (germline): SGHVS, FQNEAQ. The V and J ends lost 1 base and 2 bases respectively, with 8 bases between them. This CDR3 has 14 residues. The CDR3 spells CASSLETAQETQYF. The DNA for the CDR3 is TGTGCCAGCAGCTTAGAAACAGCACAAGAGACCCAGTACTTC.

The rearrangement uses TRBV20-1 and TRBJ2-7, with D perhaps assigned TRBD1 or TRBD2 (5 bases each). The CDR3 is made up of 15 amino acids. Germline V gene lookup returns CDR1 DFQATT and CDR2 SNEGSKA (reference sequence). The V gene lost 3 bases and the J gene lost 5 bases, with 20 bases spanning the gap. The CDR3 protein is CSARSPQASRDEQYF. CDR3 coding DNA: TGCAGTGCTAGGTCCCCACAGGCGTCGAGGGACGAGCAGTACTTC.

In its sample, this clonotype was seen many times. This rearrangement joins TRBV11-2 to TRBJ1-2, with D unclear. CDR1 and CDR2 from the germline V gene are SGHAT and FQNNGV. There are 14 residues in the CDR3. V lost 2 bases, J lost 0 bases, and 7 bases lay in between. As DNA, the CDR3 is TGTGCCAGCAGCTTAACCAGGACTAACTATGGCTACACCTTC. Translation gives CASSLTRTNYGYTF.